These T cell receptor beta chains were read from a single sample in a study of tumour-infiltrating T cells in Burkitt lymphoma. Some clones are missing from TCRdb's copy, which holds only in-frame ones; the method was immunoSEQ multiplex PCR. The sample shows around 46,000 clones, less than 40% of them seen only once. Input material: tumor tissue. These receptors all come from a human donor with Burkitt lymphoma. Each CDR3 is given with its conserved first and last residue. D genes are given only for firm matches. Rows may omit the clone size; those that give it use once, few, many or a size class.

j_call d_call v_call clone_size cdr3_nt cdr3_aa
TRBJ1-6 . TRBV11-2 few TGTGCCAGCAGCTTCGGCGGGGGTTCACCCCTCCACTTT CASSFGGGSPLHF
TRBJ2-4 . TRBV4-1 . TGCGCCAGCAGCCGAGGGACACCAGATCTAGCCAAAAACATTCAGTACTTC CASSRGTPDLAKNIQYF
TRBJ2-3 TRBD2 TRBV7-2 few TGTGCCAGCAGCCCGGGAGCGGGGGTCACAGATACGCAGTATTTT CASSPGAGVTDTQYF
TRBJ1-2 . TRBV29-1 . TGCAGCGCTAGGACAGAGCGCTCAGAATATGGCTACACCTTC CSARTERSEYGYTF
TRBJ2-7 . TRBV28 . TGTGCCAGCAGTCAGGCCCCCAACCGGCCTTACTTC CASSQAPNRPYF
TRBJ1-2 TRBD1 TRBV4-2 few TGTGCCAGCAGCCGGGAAGGACAGGGGAGTTCCTATGGCTACACCTTC CASSREGQGSSYGYTF
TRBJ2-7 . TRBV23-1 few TGCGCCAGCAGCCAAAACAGGGTCCCCCAGGCCCACGAGCAGTACTTC CASSQNRVPQAHEQYF
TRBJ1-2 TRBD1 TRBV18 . TGTGCCAGCTCACCGCCCCCCAGGACAGGGGACGGCTACACCTTC CASSPPPRTGDGYTF
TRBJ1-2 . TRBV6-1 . TGTGCCAGCAGCCCGAGGTCTCGCTACACCTTC CASSPRSRYTF
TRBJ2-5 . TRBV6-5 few TGTGCCAGCAGTGGATGGGCAGGGTTGGAGACCCAGTACTTC CASSGWAGLETQYF
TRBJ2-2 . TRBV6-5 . TGTGCCAGCAGTTGGAGGGGGGGGACAAACACCGGGGAGCTGTTTTTT CASSWRGGTNTGELFF
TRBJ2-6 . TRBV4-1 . TGCGCCAGCAGCCGGAGGGTTACTAGAGGCTCTGGGGCCAACGTCCTGACTTTC CASSRRVTRGSGANVLTF
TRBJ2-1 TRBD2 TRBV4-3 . TGCGCCAGCAGCTCACTAGCGGGGGCCAACAATGAGCAGTTCTTC CASSSLAGANNEQFF
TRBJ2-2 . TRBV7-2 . TGTGCCACCCACTTGGGCACCGGGGAGCTGTTTTTT CATHLGTGELFF
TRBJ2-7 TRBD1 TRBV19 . TGTGCCAGTAGATCCCCGGACAGGGGACCCTACGAGCAGTACTTC CASRSPDRGPYEQYF
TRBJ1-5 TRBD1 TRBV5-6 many TGTGCCAGCAGCTTGGGTTGGCAGGGGGTCCACCAGCCCCAGCATTTT CASSLGWQGVHQPQHF
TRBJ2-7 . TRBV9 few TGTGCCAGCAGCGGCGAACGTCCCTACGAGCAGTACTTC CASSGERPYEQYF
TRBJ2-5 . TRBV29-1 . TGCAGCTATCATCGAGGGAAAGAGACCCAGTACTTC CSYHRGKETQYF
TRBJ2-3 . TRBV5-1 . TGCGCCAGCAGCCTTACGACAGTCCTGACAGATACGCAGTATTTT CASSLTTVLTDTQYF
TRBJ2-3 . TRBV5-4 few TGTGCCAGCAGCTTGGGTGCAGGGGTGAGCACAGATACGCAGTATTTT CASSLGAGVSTDTQYF
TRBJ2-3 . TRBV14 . TGTGCCAGCAGCCCCCTAGACAGCACAGATACGCAGTATTTT CASSPLDSTDTQYF
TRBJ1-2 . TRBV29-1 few TGCAGCGTTTTGCGCCGGGAGGACTATGGCTACACCTTC CSVLRREDYGYTF
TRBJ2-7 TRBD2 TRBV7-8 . TGTGCCAGCAGCAGGGGACTAGCGGGGGTTTGGACCTACGAGCAGTACTTC CASSRGLAGVWTYEQYF
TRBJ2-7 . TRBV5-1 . TGCGCCAGCAGCTTGGCCACGAGCGCTCCCCCCTACGAGCAGTACTTC CASSLATSAPPYEQYF
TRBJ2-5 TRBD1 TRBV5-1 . TGCGCCAGCAGCTTGACCTCGACAGGGTCGGGGGAGACCCAGTACTTC CASSLTSTGSGETQYF
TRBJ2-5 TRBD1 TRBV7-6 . TGTGCCAGCAGCTCCCACTACGCAGGGGGCCAAGAGACCCAGTACTTC CASSSHYAGGQETQYF
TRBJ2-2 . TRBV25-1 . TGTGCCAGCAGTGAACCTCGAAGCGGGGAGCTGTTTTTT CASSEPRSGELFF
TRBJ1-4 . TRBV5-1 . TGCGCCAGCAGCTTGTCGTCGGTGGGGGGAAAACTGTTTTTT CASSLSSVGGKLFF
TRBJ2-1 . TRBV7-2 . TGTGCCAGCAGCCGAAACGGGGCCTACAATGAGCAGTTCTTC CASSRNGAYNEQFF
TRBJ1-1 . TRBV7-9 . TGTGCCAGCAGCTTACGGCAGGCAGCTGAAGCTTTCTTT CASSLRQAAEAFF
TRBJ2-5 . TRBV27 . TGTGCCAGCACCCTGGGCGGGGTCGGGGAGACCCAGTACTTC CASTLGGVGETQYF
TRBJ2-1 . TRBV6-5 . TGTGCCAGCAGTACAGACAACACCAATGAGCAGTTCTTC CASSTDNTNEQFF
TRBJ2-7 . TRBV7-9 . TGTGCCAGCAGCTTAGCAGGGGCGAGCTCCTACGAGCAGTACTTC CASSLAGASSYEQYF
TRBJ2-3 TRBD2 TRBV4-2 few TGTGCCAGCAGCTCCTCTAGCGGGGGGGCCGATACGCAGTATTTT CASSSSSGGADTQYF
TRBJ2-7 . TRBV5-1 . TGCGCCAGCAGCTTGCGGCAGGGGGGAGACTACGAGCAGTACTTC CASSLRQGGDYEQYF
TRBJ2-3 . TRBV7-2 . TGTGCCAGCAGCTTTCTTGGACTAAGCACAGATACGCAGTATTTT CASSFLGLSTDTQYF
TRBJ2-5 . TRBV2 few TGTGCCAGCAGTGACTTCGGCGAGACCCAGTACTTC CASSDFGETQYF
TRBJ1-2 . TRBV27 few TGTGCCAGCAACCGCTCCGGGGGGCGAAGAGATGGCTACACCTTC CASNRSGGRRDGYTF
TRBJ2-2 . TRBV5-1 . TGCGCCAGCACCAGTCAGGGGGGAATGACCGGGGAGCTGTTTTTT CASTSQGGMTGELFF
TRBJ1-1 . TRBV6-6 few TGTGCCAGCACTCCATACCGGGGTCCTGAAGCTTTCTTT CASTPYRGPEAFF
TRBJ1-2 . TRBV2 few TGTGCCAGCTCTTCGACACTCCGTCCAGGCAGCGGCTACACCTTC CASSSTLRPGSGYTF
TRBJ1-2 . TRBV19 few TGTGCCAGTAGGAACAGGGAGGAGCACAATGGCTACACCTTC CASRNREEHNGYTF
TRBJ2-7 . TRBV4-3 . TGCGCCAGCAGCCAAGTTTGGGGGCAATCCTACGAGCAGTACTTC CASSQVWGQSYEQYF
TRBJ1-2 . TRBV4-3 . TGCGCCAGCAGCCAAGATGGGCAGGTGTATGGCTACACCTTC CASSQDGQVYGYTF
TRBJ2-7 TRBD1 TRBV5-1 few TGCGCCAGCAGTTCGAGTGGGACAGGGGTGTACGAGCAGTACTTC CASSSSGTGVYEQYF
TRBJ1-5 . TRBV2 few TGTGCCAGCAGTGCAGGGAAAAATCAGCCCCAGCATTTT CASSAGKNQPQHF
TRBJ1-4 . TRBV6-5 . TGTGCCAGCAGTTACTCCGGACAGTTCATTAATGAAAAACTGTTTTTT CASSYSGQFINEKLFF
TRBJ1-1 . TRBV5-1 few TGCGCCAGCAGCTTTTACGGTGATATCCTGAACACTGAAGCTTTCTTT CASSFYGDILNTEAFF
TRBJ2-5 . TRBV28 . TGTGCCAGCAGTTTAAGCGGAGGGATAGAGACCCAGTACTTC CASSLSGGIETQYF
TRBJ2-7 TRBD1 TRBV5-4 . TGTGCCAGCAGCTCGGGACAGCTTTACGAGCAGTACTTC CASSSGQLYEQYF
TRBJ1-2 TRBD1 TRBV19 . TGTGCCAGTAGTATAGATCCTCGGAACAGGGGCCTGGGGAACTATGGCTACACCTTC CASSIDPRNRGLGNYGYTF
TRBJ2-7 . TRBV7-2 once TGTGCCAGCAGCCGAGGACACCGTTACGAGCAGTACTTC CASSRGHRYEQYF